Listed here are 25 T cell receptor beta chains from one sample, sequenced in a study of T cell responses to AZD1222 COVID-19 vaccine. Assay: immunoSEQ multiplex PCR; the TCRdb copy retains only in-frame clones and omits some. The sample lists roughly 150,000 clones, about 92% occurring once. The material sequenced was peripheral blood, taken 28 days after the second AZD1222 dose. Receptor source: an adult who received the AZD1222 COVID-19 vaccine.

The genes are TRBV5-1 and TRBJ2-7; D gene ambiguous. The CDR3 contains 14 residues. With 0 bases removed from V and 5 bases from J, the gap between germline ends came to 12 bases. Germline V gene lookup returns CDR1 SGHRS and CDR2 YFSETQ. The CDR3 nucleotides are TGCGCCAGCAGCTTGGATCTAGTTTGGAACGAGCAGTACTTC. Amino acids: CASSLDLVWNEQYF.

This clone was recorded only once. For the CDR3, the DNA is TGCAGCCTCGGATTACGTATCAGGGGGCGCAACTATGGCTACACCTTC. Protein sequence: CSLGLRIRGRNYGYTF. The chain couples TRBV29-1 to TRBJ1-2; 8 bases fit TRBD1. CDR1 and CDR2 from the germline V gene are SQVTM and ANQGSEA. This CDR3 spans 16 amino acids. The junction had 16 bases not matched to a gene; V was cut back by 8 bases and J by 2 bases.

The V call is TRBV9, the J call TRBJ1-5; D is unresolved. Per the germline V gene, CDR1 is SGDLS and CDR2 is YYNGEE. V lost 2 bases to trimming and J lost 7 bases, with 13 bases between them. The CDR3 contains 14 residues. CDR3 in amino acids: CASSVGIASQPQHF. CDR3 nucleotide sequence: TGTGCCAGCAGCGTCGGCATTGCCTCACAGCCCCAGCATTTT.

This clone appeared once. J is TRBJ1-4 and V is TRBV4-1; maybe TRBD1 (5 bases). The CDR3 runs 14 residues. Germline V lookup: CDR1 MGHRA, CDR2 YSYEKL. V was pared by 2 bases and J by 8 bases, with 12 bases between. In nucleotides, the CDR3 is TGCGCCAGCAGCCAACCTATCCGGGGGGAAAAACTGTTTTTT. It translates to CASSQPIRGEKLFF.

The chain combines TRBV7-3 with TRBJ1-1; D unclear. The CDR3 sequence is 13 residues long. Per the germline V gene, CDR1 is SGHTA and CDR2 is FQGTGA. V gave up 4 bases and J gave up 2 bases, with 8 bases separating them. The CDR3 spells CASSSEPNTEAFF. Written as DNA, the CDR3 is TGTGCCAGCAGCTCAGAGCCCAACACTGAAGCTTTCTTT.

The rearrangement uses TRBV2 and TRBJ2-6; D could derive from TRBD1 or TRBD2 (5 bases each). The V end was cut by 2 bases, the J end by 2 bases, with 16 bases between. Germline V lookup: CDR1 SNHLY, CDR2 FYNNEI. This CDR3 region has 18 residues. The CDR3 loop is CASSEQGPYNAGANVLTF. The CDR3 DNA reads as TGTGCCAGCAGTGAACAGGGACCCTATAATGCTGGGGCCAACGTCCTGACTTTC.

This rearrangement joins TRBV5-5 to TRBJ1-4, with 10 bases fitting TRBD1. The CDR3 has 17 residues. The germline V gene encodes CDR1 SGHKS and CDR2 YYEKEE (reference sequence). With V trimmed by 4 bases and J by 6 bases, 12 bases remained unmatched. The CDR3 bases are TGTGCCAGCAGCCCACCAACTTCCGGGACAGGGGATGAAAAACTGTTTTTT. As protein: CASSPPTSGTGDEKLFF. Combining the CDR3 with reference TRBV5-5 and TRBJ1-4 gives the whole variable domain DAGVTQSPTHLIKTRGQQVTLRCSPISGHKSVSWYQQVLGQGPQFIFQYYEKEERGRGNFPDRFSARQFPNYSSELNVNALLLGDSALYLCASSPPTSGTGDEKLFFGSGTQLSVL.

This chain uses TRBV6-5 with TRBJ2-2; no definite D call. CDR3 size: 11 residues. CDR1 is MNHEY, CDR2 SVGAGI, per germline. V lost 2 bases, J lost 8 bases, and 3 bases lay in between. The CDR3 region is CASSYPGELFF. CDR3 nucleotides: TGTGCCAGCAGTTACCCTGGGGAGCTGTTTTTT.

This chain uses TRBV6-6 with TRBJ2-3, with 12 bases fitting TRBD2. The trim removed 3 bases at V and 5 bases at J, leaving 3 bases unmatched. Germline V gives CDR1 MNHNY, CDR2 SVGAGI (reference sequence). The CDR3 consists of 15 residues. In DNA, the CDR3 is TGTGCCAGCAGTTATAGGACTAGCGGGGTAGATACGCAGTATTTT. This encodes CASSYRTSGVDTQYF.

The chain combines TRBV10-2 with TRBJ1-4; no firm D call. V was clipped by 3 bases and J by 4 bases, with 12 bases between them. The CDR3 covers 15 residues. Germline V gives CDR1 WSHSY, CDR2 SAAADI. The CDR3 loop is CASSDTQVFNEKLFF. As DNA, the CDR3 is TGCGCCAGCAGTGATACCCAGGTTTTTAATGAAAAACTGTTTTTT.

The V gene is TRBV18, the J gene TRBJ2-7; no clear D gene. V lost 2 bases to trimming and J lost 6 bases, with 8 bases between them. Germline CDR1 is KGHSH and CDR2 is LQKENI. There are 12 residues in the CDR3. The CDR3, as DNA: TGTGCCAGCTCACCAGGGCAGATCGAGCAGTACTTC. Its translation: CASSPGQIEQYF. The full variable domain, completed using reference TRBV18 and TRBJ2-7, is NAGVMQNPRHLVRRRGQEARLRCSPMKGHSHVYWYRQLPEEGLKFMVYLQKENIIDESGMPKERFSAEFPKEGPSILRIQQVVRGDSAAYFCASSPGQIEQYFGPGTRLTVT.

This rearrangement joins TRBV2 to TRBJ2-3, with D perhaps matching TRBD2 (6 bases). Trimming shortened V by 6 bases and J by 0 bases, and 10 bases separated the two germline ends. CDR1 is SNHLY and CDR2 is FYNNEI in the germline V gene. The CDR3 has 14 residues. The DNA of the CDR3 is TGTGCCAGCAGCTCGGGACTCAGCACAGATACGCAGTATTTT. It specifies CASSSGLSTDTQYF.

J is TRBJ2-7 and V is TRBV27; unclear D gene. The V and J ends lost 2 bases and 2 bases respectively, with 10 bases between them. This CDR3 has 14 residues. Germline V gene sequence: CDR1 MNHEY, CDR2 SMNVEV (reference sequence). The CDR3 bases are TGTGCCAGCAGTTTACTATCAGGAACCTACGAGCAGTACTTC. This gives the protein CASSLLSGTYEQYF.

The chain is built from TRBV5-1 and TRBJ2-7, with TRBD1 matching 7 bases. CDR1 is SGHRS and CDR2 is YFSETQ in the germline V gene. The CDR3 has 14 amino acids. V dropped 4 bases and J dropped 2; count of bases not matched to a gene: 6. The CDR3 nucleotides read TGCGCCAGCAGCCCCGACAGGGTACCCTACGAGCAGTACTTC. Its translation is CASSPDRVPYEQYF.

The J gene is TRBJ2-7, the V gene TRBV27; 10 nucleotides line up with TRBD1. The ends lost 6 bases at V and 2 bases at J; junction bases unmatched: 10. Germline CDR1 is MNHEY and CDR2 is SMNVEV (reference sequence). The CDR3 sequence is 16 residues long. CDR3 residues: CASSPGTGASAYEQYF. The CDR3 coding sequence is TGTGCCAGCAGCCCCGGGACAGGGGCTAGCGCCTACGAGCAGTACTTC.

The V and J genes are TRBV27 and TRBJ1-4, with D unclear. V was cut by 4 bases and J by 10 bases, with 16 bases left in between. Germline V gene data show CDR1 as MNHEY and CDR2 as SMNVEV (reference sequence). This CDR3 is built from 14 residues. The CDR3 bases are TGTGCCAGCAGTTCAATTGACCAAACGGCAAAACTGTTTTTT. Its protein is CASSSIDQTAKLFF.

The V call is TRBV25-1, the J call TRBJ2-5; TRBD2 agrees at 10 bases. V lost 6 bases to trimming and J lost 0 bases; unmatched junction nucleotides: 7. Looked up from germline, CDR1 is MGHDK and CDR2 is SYGVNS. This CDR3 has 16 amino acids. The CDR3 coding sequence is TGTGCCAGCAGCGCCCTTAGCGGGGGGTACCAAGAGACCCAGTACTTC. Residues: CASSALSGGYQETQYF.

The chain has TRBV5-1 and TRBJ2-2, with D maybe TRBD2 (6 bases). This CDR3 has 16 amino acids. Trimming pared 3 bases from V and 1 base from J, leaving 13 bases between. Germline CDR1 and CDR2: SGHRS and YFSETQ. The CDR3 spells CASSSERAVNTGELFF. Here the CDR3 DNA reads TGCGCCAGCAGCTCCGAGCGGGCGGTGAACACCGGGGAGCTGTTTTTT.

The count of this clone is one. This chain links TRBV6-5 with TRBJ1-6; D remains unclear. With 2 bases removed from V and 0 bases from J, the gap between germline ends came to 5 bases. The CDR3 spans 15 residues. Germline V gene sequence: CDR1 MNHEY, CDR2 SVGAGI. As DNA, the CDR3 is TGTGCCAGCAGTTACGGTAGCTCCTATAATTCACCCCTCCACTTT. This encodes CASSYGSSYNSPLHF.

This chain uses TRBV6-5 with TRBJ2-7; D is unresolved. V lost 8 bases, J lost 3 bases, and 11 bases lay in between. The CDR3 has 12 amino acids. Looked up from germline, CDR1 is MNHEY and CDR2 is SVGAGI. Here the CDR3 DNA reads TGTGCCAGCGTTTTGTCAAACTACGAGCAGTACTTC. Its protein is CASVLSNYEQYF.

In its sample, this clone was seen once. The chain employs TRBV18 and TRBJ1-2; D gene unclear. V lost 2 bases, J lost 6 bases, and 13 bases lay in between. Germline V gene sequence: CDR1 KGHSH, CDR2 LQKENI. CDR3 length: 14 residues. This CDR3 reads CASSPSRVGDGYTF. As DNA, the CDR3 is TGTGCCAGCTCACCATCCCGTGTCGGGGATGGCTACACCTTC.

The DNA for the CDR3 is TGTGCCAGCAGCTTGTTAGGGGGGATCCGTTCAGATACGCAGTATTTT. This translates into CASSLLGGIRSDTQYF. The chain has TRBV5-5 and TRBJ2-3; D is possibly TRBD1 or TRBD2 (6 bases each). With 1 base removed from V and 4 bases from J, the gap between germline ends came to 16 bases. Germline CDR1 and CDR2: SGHKS and YYEKEE (reference sequence). The CDR3 sequence is 16 residues long.

The rearrangement uses TRBV6-5 and TRBJ2-2; 7 nucleotides align to TRBD1. Germline assignment: CDR1 MNHEY and CDR2 SVGAGI. V trimming: 6 bases; J trimming: 6 bases; junction bases outside the gene matches: 7. The CDR3 loop spans 14 amino acids. The CDR3 reads CASSTDRVAGELFF. DNA for the CDR3: TGTGCCAGCAGCACCGACAGGGTAGCCGGGGAGCTGTTTTTT.

The chain uses TRBV27 and TRBJ1-4, with 11 bases aligning to TRBD1. The V gene end was trimmed by 5 bases and the J gene end by 4 bases; junction bases not matched to a gene: 6. Germline CDR1 MNHEY, CDR2 SMNVEV (reference sequence). The CDR3 runs 16 residues. CDR3 coding DNA: TGTGCCAGCAGTACGCGGACAGGGGGCCTTAATGAAAAACTGTTTTTT. It is translated as CASSTRTGGLNEKLFF.

The chain recombines TRBV18 with TRBJ2-1, with TRBD1 as a possible D gene (5 bases). V was shortened by 6 bases and J by 8 bases, with 8 bases between the two germline ends. Germline V gives CDR1 KGHSH, CDR2 LQKENI. This CDR3 contains 11 residues. CDR3 in DNA: TGTGCCAGCTCGGACAACTATGAGCAGTTCTTC. It yields the protein CASSDNYEQFF.